This TCR beta chain appears in the sequencing data of a study of T cell responses to AZD1222 COVID-19 vaccine. Generated by immunoSEQ multiplex PCR, the TCRdb table keeps only in-frame clones and is missing some. This table has roughly 100,000 clones, 90% appearing once. On this clone: The antigen remains undetermined.

Study findings and constraints: Repertoire sampling occurred only after the peak T cell response.

Germline CDR1 is LGHNA and CDR2 is YSLEER. The J segment lost 5 bases and the V segment lost 2 bases, leaving 12 bases of the junction unmatched. The CDR3 spans 17 residues. Pooled together were second doses at about 4 or about 12 weeks. This sequence originates from an adult who received the AZD1222 COVID-19 vaccine. Sequenced here: peripheral blood, sampled 28 days after the second AZD1222 dose. The chain has TRBV4-3 and TRBJ2-5, with 9 positions matching TRBD2. CDR3 loop: CASSQRPSGVGGETQYF. The CDR3 DNA sequence: TGCGCCAGCAGCCAACGCCCTAGCGGGGTAGGGGGGGAGACCCAGTACTTC.